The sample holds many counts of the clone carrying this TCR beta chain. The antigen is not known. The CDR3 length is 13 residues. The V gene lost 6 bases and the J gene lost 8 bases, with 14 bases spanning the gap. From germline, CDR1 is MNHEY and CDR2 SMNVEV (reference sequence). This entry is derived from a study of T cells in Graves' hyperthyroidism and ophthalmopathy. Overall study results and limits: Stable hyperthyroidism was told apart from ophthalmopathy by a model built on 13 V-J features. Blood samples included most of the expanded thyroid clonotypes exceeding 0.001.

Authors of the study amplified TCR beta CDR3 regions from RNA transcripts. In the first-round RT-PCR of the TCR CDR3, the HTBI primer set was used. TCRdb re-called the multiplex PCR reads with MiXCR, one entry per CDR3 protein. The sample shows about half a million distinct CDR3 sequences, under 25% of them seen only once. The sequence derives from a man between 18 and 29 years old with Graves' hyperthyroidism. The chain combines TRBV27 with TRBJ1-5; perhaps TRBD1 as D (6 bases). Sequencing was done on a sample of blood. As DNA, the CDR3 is TGTGCCAGCAGCTTTCAGGGGTTCGAGCCCCAGCATTTT. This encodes CASSFQGFEPQHF.